The 32 T cell receptor beta chains below come from one sample, sequenced in a study of blood T cells in healthy people across ages. A second PCR of about 7 to 11 cycles used a sample-barcoded 5' primer and a J-beta primer mix. MiXCR, applied by TCRdb to the 5' RACE reads, yields one record per CDR3 protein. The sample records around 820,000 distinct CDR3 sequences, approximately 25% being singletons. The sample was also linked to a second study, of T cells of mothers and their children.

The sample was blood. The source of these receptors is a boy aged 10-17 years in good health.

This clonotype was observed a few times. This chain connects TRBV18 to TRBJ2-7; 10 nucleotides agree with TRBD1. The CDR3 length is 15 residues. After removal of 2 bases from V and 3 bases from J, the junction contained 4 bases not matched to a gene. The germline CDR1 and CDR2 sequences are KGHSH and LQKENI. This CDR3 reads CASSPTTGGSYEQYF. The CDR3 bases are TGTGCCAGCTCACCAACGACAGGGGGCAGCTACGAGCAGTACTTC. Drawing the rest from reference TRBV18 and TRBJ2-7, the complete variable domain is NAGVMQNPRHLVRRRGQEARLRCSPMKGHSHVYWYRQLPEEGLKFMVYLQKENIIDESGMPKERFSAEFPKEGPSILRIQQVVRGDSAAYFCASSPTTGGSYEQYFGPGTRLTVT.

In its sample, this clonotype was seen a few times. The rearrangement links TRBV7-2 to TRBJ2-1; 11 bases agree with TRBD2. J gave up 4 bases and V 0 bases, and 11 bases lay outside the gene matches. The CDR3 length is 19 residues. Germline CDR1 and CDR2: SGHTA and FQGNSA. The chain's CDR3 is CASSLAAAPGTSGYNEQFF. The CDR3 DNA is TGTGCCAGCAGCTTAGCGGCTGCTCCCGGGACTAGCGGATACAATGAGCAGTTCTTC.

J is TRBJ2-7 and V is TRBV12-3 or TRBV12-4; TRBD1 matches at 7 bases. CDR3 length: 14 residues. The V and J ends lost 5 bases and 9 bases, in that order; junction bases with no gene match: 13. The CDR3 region has the DNA TGTGCCAGCAGTCGACAGGGTTTGCCTCTGGTGCAGTACTTC. This encodes CASSRQGLPLVQYF.

The chain carries TRBV10-3 and TRBJ2-1, with 8 bases matching TRBD2. The trim removed 3 bases at V and 7 bases at J, leaving 11 bases unmatched. Germline assignment: CDR1 ENHRY and CDR2 SYGVKD. The CDR3 contains 16 residues. CDR3 residues: CAISETQASGSNEQFF. In nucleotides, the CDR3 is TGTGCCATCAGTGAAACGCAGGCTAGCGGGTCTAATGAGCAGTTCTTC.

The chain combines TRBV5-1 with TRBJ2-7; 15 positions agree with TRBD2. CDR1 and CDR2 (germline): SGHRS, YFSETQ. With 2 bases clipped from V and 0 bases from J, the junction kept 9 bases outside the gene matches. This CDR3 has 19 amino acids. CDR3 sequence (DNA): TGCGCCAGCAGCTTAGGTACCCGGACTAGCGGGAGGGGCTCCTACGAGCAGTACTTC. It specifies CASSLGTRTSGRGSYEQYF.

The V and J genes are TRBV5-5 and TRBJ2-7, with D maybe TRBD1 (6 bases). Per the germline V gene, CDR1 is SGHKS and CDR2 is YYEKEE (reference sequence). The V gene lost 4 bases and the J gene lost 2 bases, with 13 bases spanning the gap. CDR3 length: 14 amino acids. The CDR3 DNA sequence: TGTGCCAGCAGCCGCATAGGACAGACCTACGAGCAGTACTTC. Translating it yields CASSRIGQTYEQYF.

The chain carries TRBV7-2 and TRBJ2-5, with D perhaps TRBD1 (6 bases). Deletions cut 3 bases from V and 1 base from J, with 12 bases between. This CDR3 has 15 residues. Looked up from germline, CDR1 is SGHTA and CDR2 is FQGNSA. CDR3 DNA sequence: TGTGCCAGCAGCTTTTCAGGGGAACCCCAAGAGACCCAGTACTTC. Protein: CASSFSGEPQETQYF.

This chain connects TRBV28 to TRBJ2-7, with TRBD1 matching 9 bases. Looked up from germline, CDR1 is MDHEN and CDR2 is SYDVKM. V lost 2 bases to trimming and J lost 5 bases; unmatched junction nucleotides: 7. The CDR3 sequence is 15 residues long. The CDR3 DNA reads as TGTGCCAGCAGTTTACCGGGACAGGGTCCCCACGAGCAGTACTTC. This sequence encodes CASSLPGQGPHEQYF.

The table lists this clonotype with a few counts. The chain links TRBV6-5 to TRBJ2-1; weak D call: TRBD2 (5 bases). Trimming took 7 bases from V and 1 from J, leaving 14 bases between them. The length of the CDR3 is 15 residues. In germline, CDR1 is MNHEY, CDR2 SVGAGI. The CDR3 loop reads CASTDGEGSYNEQFF. As DNA, the CDR3 is TGTGCCAGCACCGACGGGGAAGGGTCCTACAATGAGCAGTTCTTC.

This chain uses TRBV5-5 with TRBJ2-7, with TRBD1 matching 8 bases. Germline V CDR1 and CDR2: SGHKS, YYEKEE (reference sequence). The CDR3 is made up of 14 amino acids. V trimming: 2 bases; J trimming: 4 bases; junction bases outside the gene matches: 5. CDR3 region: CASSFGTGLYEQYF. The CDR3, as DNA: TGTGCCAGCAGCTTTGGGACAGGACTATACGAGCAGTACTTC.

The chain joins TRBV2 to TRBJ2-4, with 8 positions matching TRBD1. Germline CDR1 and CDR2: SNHLY and FYNNEI. The length of the CDR3 is 13 residues. V was pared by 3 bases and J by 8 bases, with 3 bases of the junction left unmatched. The CDR3 DNA is TGTGCCAGCAGTGATCAGGGGGCCTACATTCAGTACTTC. Translated, it gives CASSDQGAYIQYF.

There are a few counts of this clonotype. The chain couples TRBV29-1 to TRBJ2-5, with D tentatively TRBD2 (5 bases). The V gene's germline CDR1 is SQVTM and CDR2 ANQGSEA. Between the trimmed V and J ends, which lost 4 bases and 5 bases, there was a span of 8 bases. The CDR3 has 11 amino acids. DNA for the CDR3: TGCAGCGTTGTTTCGGGGGAGACCCAGTACTTC. This encodes CSVVSGETQYF.

The chain uses TRBV20-1 and TRBJ2-5, with 8 bases identical to TRBD1. With the DNA end fitting TRBJ2-7 better, the J assignment may be wrong. Germline-derived CDR1 and CDR2 are DFQATT and SNEGSKA (reference sequence). CDR3 length: 13 amino acids. The CDR3 DNA follows: TGCAGTGCCCCCCGGGGACAGGTCTACGAGCAGTACTTC. Amino acids: CSAPRGQVYEQYF.

The chain uses TRBV12-5 and TRBJ2-5; D possibly corresponds to TRBD2 (7 bases). CDR3 length: 14 residues. With 1 base removed from V and 5 bases from J, the gap between germline ends came to 11 bases. Germline V CDR1 and CDR2: LGHNT, FRNRAP. Here the CDR3 reads CASGLEGGRETQYF. The DNA of the CDR3 is TGTGCTAGTGGTTTGGAGGGGGGGCGTGAGACCCAGTACTTC.

J is TRBJ1-1 and V is TRBV12-3 or TRBV12-4, with D maybe TRBD1 (6 bases). CDR3 size: 14 residues. Trimming left V 7 bases short and J 8 bases short, with 20 bases between. CDR3 nucleotide sequence: TGTGCCAGCAAGGGGGATCCTGGGTCGACGGAAGCTTTCTTT. This codes for CASKGDPGSTEAFF.

The chain has TRBV29-1 and TRBJ2-3; the match to TRBD2 covers 10 bases. The junction had 13 bases not matched to a gene; V was cut back by 3 bases and J by 1 base. CDR1 and CDR2 (germline): SQVTM, ANQGSEA. This CDR3 comprises 18 residues. The CDR3 spells CSVDGASGGFPGTDTQYF. DNA for the CDR3: TGCAGCGTTGACGGGGCTAGCGGGGGATTCCCCGGCACAGATACGCAGTATTTT.

This clonotype came up a few times. The CDR3 DNA follows: TGCAGTGCTAGAGATCTGAAGGGACAGGCCACTTACGAGCAGTACTTC. This codes for CSARDLKGQATYEQYF. The chain joins TRBV20-1 to TRBJ2-7, with 8 bases that match TRBD1. V trimming: 0 bases; J trimming: 4 bases; junction bases outside the gene matches: 11. Germline V gene lookup returns CDR1 DFQATT and CDR2 SNEGSKA (reference sequence). This CDR3 contains 16 residues.

In this sample, this clonotype turned up a few times. The rearrangement links TRBV11-1 to TRBJ1-5, with D possibly TRBD1 on 6 matching bases. This CDR3 has 15 amino acids. V was cut by 1 base and J by 4 bases, with 11 bases left in between. Germline CDR1 reads SGHAT; CDR2 reads FQDESV (reference sequence). CDR3 protein: CASSLEGGRNQPQHF. CDR3 in DNA: TGTGCCAGCAGCTTAGAAGGGGGGAGGAATCAGCCCCAGCATTTT.

The gene calls are TRBV7-2 and TRBJ2-3, with D tentatively TRBD2 (6 bases). The CDR3 is 12 residues long. V was cut by 4 bases and J by 10 bases, with 12 bases left in between. The V gene's germline CDR1 is SGHTA and CDR2 FQGNSA. DNA for the CDR3: TGTGCCAGCAGCTCCTCGGGGGTTGCGCAGTATTTT. This translates into CASSSSGVAQYF. The full variable domain, its missing parts supplied by reference TRBV7-2 and TRBJ2-3, is GAGVSQSPSNKVTEKGKDVELRCDPISGHTALYWYRQSLGQGLEFLIYFQGNSAPDKSGLPSDRFSAERTGGSVSTLTIQRTQQEDSAVYLCASSSSGVAQYFGPGTRLTVL.

Only a few counts were recorded for this clonotype. The chain recombines TRBV28 with TRBJ2-7; tentatively, D is TRBD1 (5 bases). Germline CDR1 reads MDHEN; CDR2 reads SYDVKM. The CDR3 is made up of 13 amino acids. The V gene lost 1 base and the J gene lost 5 bases, with 9 bases spanning the gap. CDR3 bases: TGTGCCAGCAGTTTATTAGGGGTCCACGAGCAGTACTTC. Residues: CASSLLGVHEQYF.

The chain links TRBV5-1 to TRBJ1-1, with D maybe TRBD1 (5 bases). CDR1 SGHRS and CDR2 YFSETQ come from the germline V gene. V lost 4 bases and J lost 2, with 15 bases in between. The CDR3 is 15 amino acids. The CDR3 nucleotides read TGCGCCAGCAGCCCGGGGGGGAAGGTTAACACTGAAGCTTTCTTT. This encodes CASSPGGKVNTEAFF.

The chain links TRBV28 to TRBJ1-4, with TRBD1 matching over 9 bases. Germline V gives CDR1 MDHEN, CDR2 SYDVKM. After removal of 7 bases from V and 2 bases from J, the junction contained 8 bases not matched to a gene. This CDR3 has 16 residues. CDR3 bases: TGTGCCAGCATCACACAGGGGGCGGCTACTAATGAAAAACTGTTTTTT. Translation: CASITQGAATNEKLFF. Complete variable domain (other parts from reference TRBV28 and TRBJ1-4): DVKVTQSSRYLVKRTGEKVFLECVQDMDHENMFWYRQDPGLGLRLIYFSYDVKMKEKGDIPEGYSVSREKKERFSLILESASTNQTSMYLCASITQGAATNEKLFFGSGTQLSVL.

This clonotype appeared a few times. The V and J genes are TRBV29-1 and TRBJ2-3, with no clear D. The germline V and J ends were trimmed by 4 bases and 5 bases, with 19 bases remaining between them. This CDR3 region has 15 residues. CDR1 is SQVTM and CDR2 is ANQGSEA in the germline V gene. CDR3 protein: CSVGGWRQVRDTQYF. CDR3 DNA sequence: TGCAGCGTTGGTGGCTGGCGGCAGGTTAGAGATACGCAGTATTTT.

This clonotype has just a few counts. This chain's CDR3 is CASSQSSGPNSPLHF. The CDR3 coding sequence is TGTGCCAGCAGCCAAAGTTCAGGGCCGAATTCACCCCTCCACTTT. The chain couples TRBV7-8 to TRBJ1-6; D is possibly TRBD1 (5 bases). The V gene lost 5 bases and the J gene lost 7 bases, with 15 bases spanning the gap. CDR1 SGHVS and CDR2 FQNEAQ come from the germline V gene. The CDR3 has 15 amino acids.

The chain recombines TRBV20-1 with TRBJ1-4, with unresolved D. The CDR3 is 13 residues long. Germline V lookup: CDR1 DFQATT, CDR2 SNEGSKA (reference sequence). V shed 4 bases and J shed 7 bases, with 13 bases lying between them. As DNA, the CDR3 is TGCAGTGCTACCGACATCGGGCGTGAAAAACTGTTTTTT. Translation gives CSATDIGREKLFF.

This clonotype appeared a few times. The rearrangement joins TRBV7-3 to TRBJ2-5, with D perhaps TRBD1 (6 bases). CDR1 SGHTA and CDR2 FQGTGA come from the germline V gene. V gave up 5 bases and J gave up 4 bases, with 20 bases separating them. The CDR3 is 16 amino acids. CDR3 protein: CASSKGPGEQLETQYF. The CDR3 DNA is TGTGCCAGCAGCAAAGGACCAGGGGAGCAGTTAGAGACCCAGTACTTC.

This clonotype was detected a few times. The DNA of the CDR3 is TGTGCCTACTCCAAGTCCGGAAACACCGGGGAGCTGTTTTTT. It yields the protein CAYSKSGNTGELFF. The chain recombines TRBV28 with TRBJ2-2; D is unclear. There are 14 residues in the CDR3. V lost 11 bases to trimming and J lost 2 bases, with 15 bases between them. Germline CDR1 and CDR2: MDHEN and SYDVKM.

This sequence joins TRBV29-1 and TRBJ2-7; 8 bases match TRBD1. J lost 0 bases, V lost 6 bases, and 7 bases had no gene match. Germline CDR1 reads SQVTM; CDR2 reads ANQGSEA. This CDR3 is 14 amino acids long. The CDR3 region is CSVGGQGFSYEQYF. The DNA for the CDR3 is TGCAGCGTCGGCGGACAGGGCTTCTCCTACGAGCAGTACTTC.

The chain couples TRBV9 to TRBJ1-1; D may be TRBD1 (5 bases). This CDR3 comprises 14 residues. Per germline, CDR1 SGDLS and CDR2 YYNGEE. Trimming left V 0 bases short and J 2 bases short, with 8 bases between. The CDR3: CASSVGGANTEAFF. As DNA, the CDR3 is TGTGCCAGCAGCGTAGGAGGGGCCAACACTGAAGCTTTCTTT.

This clonotype was observed a few times. The genes are TRBV29-1 and TRBJ1-2; D remains unclear. Trimming took off 5 bases at V and 0 bases at J, with 10 bases between the two ends. The germline CDR1 and CDR2 sequences are SQVTM and ANQGSEA. This CDR3 contains 13 residues. CDR3 nucleotides: TGCAGCGTTAGGGCAGCGCCTAACTATGGCTACACCTTC. As protein: CSVRAAPNYGYTF.

This clonotype has more than one count but fewer than ten. This chain joins TRBV7-2 and TRBJ2-2; D may be TRBD2 (6 bases). Trimming removed 6 bases at V and 3 bases at J, with 14 bases between. CDR3 length equals 15 residues. Germline V gene lookup returns CDR1 SGHTA and CDR2 FQGNSA. The CDR3 nucleotides are TGTGCCAGCAGAACCGGGACTGCCTACACCGGGGAGCTGTTTTTT. This translates into CASRTGTAYTGELFF.

The sample holds a few counts of this clonotype. The chain uses TRBV7-2 and TRBJ2-1; tentative D call: TRBD2 (5 bases). Germline assignment: CDR1 SGHTA and CDR2 FQGNSA. Trimming cost V 2 bases and J 2 bases, with 16 bases left between them. The CDR3 spans 17 residues. CDR3 sequence: CASSLLLGSAAYNEQFF. The CDR3 nucleotides read TGTGCCAGCAGCTTATTGTTGGGTAGCGCTGCCTACAATGAGCAGTTCTTC.